This T cell receptor beta chain stems from a study of post-analysis software for immune sequencing data. Study-level background: The patients showed relapsing-remitting, secondary progressive and progressive-relapsing multiple sclerosis courses.

Turning to this clonotype: Antigen specificity is unknown.

Findings and limits, study-wide: Higher frequency in patients than in controls was seen for roughly five TRBV segments, with TRBV5-6, TRBV5-1 and TRBV20-1 among them. The study found significantly lower normalized Chao1 diversity in multiple sclerosis patients than in controls.

The library was made from cDNA and included unique molecular identifiers. About 500,000 cDNA molecules came from about 1 to 10 million T cells. TCRdb re-derived calls from the PCR reads in MiXCR, one entry per CDR3 protein. The sample holds more than 450,000 distinct CDR3 sequences, about a third seen once. With 1 base removed from V and 7 bases from J, the gap between germline ends came to 13 bases. Per the germline V gene, CDR1 is SGHTA and CDR2 is FQGNSA. The CDR3 contains 14 residues. This chain joins TRBV7-2 and TRBJ1-2; D unresolved. Material for sequencing was blood. This receptor was taken from a girl aged 2-17 years with multiple sclerosis. DNA of the CDR3: TGTGCCAGCAGCTTAGGTCCGCAGACTACTGGCTACACCTTC. This gives the protein CASSLGPQTTGYTF.